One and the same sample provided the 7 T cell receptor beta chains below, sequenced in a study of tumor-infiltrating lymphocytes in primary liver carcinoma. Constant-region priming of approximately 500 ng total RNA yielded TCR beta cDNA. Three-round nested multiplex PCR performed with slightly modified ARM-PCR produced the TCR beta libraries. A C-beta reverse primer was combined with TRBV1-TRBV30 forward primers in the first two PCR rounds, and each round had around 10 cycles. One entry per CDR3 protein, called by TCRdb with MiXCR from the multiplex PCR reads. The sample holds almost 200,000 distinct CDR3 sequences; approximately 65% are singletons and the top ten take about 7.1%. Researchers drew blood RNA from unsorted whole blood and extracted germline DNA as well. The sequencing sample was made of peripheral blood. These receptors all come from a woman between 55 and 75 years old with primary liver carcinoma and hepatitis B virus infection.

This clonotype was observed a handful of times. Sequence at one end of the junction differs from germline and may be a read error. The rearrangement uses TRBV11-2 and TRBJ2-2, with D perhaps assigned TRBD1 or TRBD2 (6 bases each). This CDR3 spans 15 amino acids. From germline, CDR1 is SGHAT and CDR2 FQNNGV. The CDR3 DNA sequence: TGTGCCAGCAGTTTAGGAGGGACACACACCGGGGAGCTGTATTTT. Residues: CASSLGGTHTGELYF.

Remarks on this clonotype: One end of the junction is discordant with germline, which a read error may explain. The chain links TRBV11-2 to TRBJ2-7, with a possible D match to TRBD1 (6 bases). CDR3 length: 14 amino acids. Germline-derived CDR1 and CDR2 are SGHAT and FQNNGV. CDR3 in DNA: TGTGCCTGCAGCTTAGATCCAGGGGCCTACGAGCAGTACTTC. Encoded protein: CACSLDPGAYEQYF.

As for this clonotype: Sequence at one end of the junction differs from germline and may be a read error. In DNA form, the CDR3 reads TGTGCCAGCAGCTTAGTAGAAGAGACCCGGTACTTC. Protein: CASSLVEETRYF. The chain combines TRBV11-2 with TRBJ2-5; D is unresolved. The V gene's germline CDR1 is SGHAT and CDR2 FQNNGV. This CDR3 contains 12 residues. Filled out from reference TRBV11-2 and TRBJ2-5, the complete variable domain reads EAGVAQSPRYKIIEKRQSVAFWCNPISGHATLYWYQQILGQGPKLLIQFQNNGVVDDSQLPKDRFSAERLKGVDSTLKIQPAKLEDSAVYLCASSLVEETRYFGPGTRLLVL.

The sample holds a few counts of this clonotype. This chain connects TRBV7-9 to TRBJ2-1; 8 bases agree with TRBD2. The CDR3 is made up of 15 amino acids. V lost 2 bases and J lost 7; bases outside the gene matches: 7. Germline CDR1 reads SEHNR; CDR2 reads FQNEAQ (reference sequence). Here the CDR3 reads CASSLSGSIRNEQFF. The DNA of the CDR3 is TGTGCCAGCAGCTTAAGCGGGAGTATAAGGAATGAGCAGTTCTTC.

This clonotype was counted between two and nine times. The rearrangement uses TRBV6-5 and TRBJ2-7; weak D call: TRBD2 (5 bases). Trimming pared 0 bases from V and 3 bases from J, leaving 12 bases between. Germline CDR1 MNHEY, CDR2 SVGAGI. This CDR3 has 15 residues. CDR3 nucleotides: TGTGCCAGCAGTTACTCGCCCAGGAGCGGCTACGAGCAGTACTTC. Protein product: CASSYSPRSGYEQYF.

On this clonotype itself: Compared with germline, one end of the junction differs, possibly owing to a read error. CDR3 in amino acids: CTSSSGLVSYNEQFF. The CDR3 region has the DNA TGTACCAGCAGCTCGGGACTGGTCTCCTACAATGAGCAATTCTTC. This chain connects TRBV11-3 to TRBJ2-1; D perhaps matches TRBD2 (6 bases). CDR1 SGHNT and CDR2 YENEEA come from the germline V gene. The CDR3 sequence is 15 residues long.

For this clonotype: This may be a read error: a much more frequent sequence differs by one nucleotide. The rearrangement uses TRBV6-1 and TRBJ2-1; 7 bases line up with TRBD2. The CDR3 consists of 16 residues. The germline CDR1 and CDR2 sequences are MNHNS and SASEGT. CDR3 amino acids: CASSDLGTTPYNEQSF. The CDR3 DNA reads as TGTGCCAGCAGTGATTTGGGGACTACCCCCTACAATGAGCAGTCCTTC.